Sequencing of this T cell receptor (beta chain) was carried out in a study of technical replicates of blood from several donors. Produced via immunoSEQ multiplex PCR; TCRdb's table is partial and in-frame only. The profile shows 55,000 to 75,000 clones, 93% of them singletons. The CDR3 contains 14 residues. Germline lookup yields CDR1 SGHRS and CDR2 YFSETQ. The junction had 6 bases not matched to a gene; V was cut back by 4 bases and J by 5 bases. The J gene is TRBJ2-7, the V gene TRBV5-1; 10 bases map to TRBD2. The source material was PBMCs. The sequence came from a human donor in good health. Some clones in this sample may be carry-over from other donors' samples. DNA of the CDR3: TGCGCCAGCAGCCCTAGCGGGGGTTACGACGAGCAGTACTTC. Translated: CASSPSGGYDEQYF.